This is a list of T cell receptor beta chains from one sample in a study of somatic mutations in cytotoxic T cells in rheumatoid arthritis. The data were produced by immunoSEQ multiplex PCR, yet TCRdb's version contains in-frame clones alone and is incomplete. This table has some 7,400 clones, 85% to 90% appearing once. The sequencing sample was made of CD8+ T cells sorted from blood. These receptor sequences come from a woman in her sixties or seventies with rheumatoid arthritis. Each CDR3 is given with its conserved first and last residue. D genes are given only for firm matches. The listing skips clone size in some rows; elsewhere it reads once, few, many or a size class.

clone size	V gene	J gene	D gene	CDR3 protein	CDR3 DNA
NA	TRBV9	TRBJ2-1	NA	CASSVAISAYNEQFF	TGTGCCAGCAGCGTAGCTATCAGCGCCTACAATGAGCAGTTCTTC
NA	TRBV27	TRBJ2-1	NA	CASSPLPVSSYNEQFF	TGTGCCAGCAGTCCTCTTCCGGTTAGCTCCTACAATGAGCAGTTCTTC
NA	TRBV4-3	TRBJ1-4	TRBD1	CASSPRGGQGSPNEKLFF	TGCGCCAGCAGCCCCCGGGGGGGACAGGGTAGTCCTAATGAAAAACTGTTTTTT
NA	TRBV5-6	TRBJ2-7	NA	CASSFGVPYEQYF	TGTGCCAGCAGCTTCGGGGTACCCTACGAGCAGTACTTC
NA	TRBV7-6	TRBJ1-2	NA	CASSPDPGGGYTF	TGTGCCAGCAGCCCGGACCCTGGGGGGGGCTACACCTTC
NA	TRBV27	TRBJ2-1	TRBD2	CASSSIREASGDEQFF	TGTGCCAGCAGTTCAATTCGGGAGGCCAGCGGGGATGAGCAGTTCTTC
NA	TRBV4-2	TRBJ2-3	NA	CASSPIESGLDPTDTQYF	TGTGCCAGCAGCCCTATCGAGAGCGGGCTAGATCCCACAGATACGCAGTATTTT
NA	TRBV10-3	TRBJ2-2	TRBD1	CATGTANTGELFF	TGTGCCACAGGGACAGCGAACACCGGGGAGCTGTTTTTT
NA	TRBV10-2	TRBJ2-5	TRBD2	CASGTGTSGRRTAQYF	TGCGCCAGCGGCACGGGGACTAGCGGGAGACGGACGGCCCAGTACTTC
NA	TRBV6-1	TRBJ1-6	TRBD1	CASSPWTGNNSPLHF	TGTGCCAGCAGCCCCTGGACAGGAAATAATTCACCCCTCCACTTT
once	TRBV4-1	TRBJ2-7	NA	CASSQGGGGRYEQYF	TGCGCCAGCAGCCAAGGAGGCGGCGGGCGTTACGAGCAGTACTTC
NA	TRBV6-5	TRBJ1-1	NA	CASSYETEAFF	TGTGCCAGCAGTTACGAGACTGAAGCTTTCTTT
NA	TRBV28	TRBJ2-3	NA	CASSSLGAEGGDTQYF	TGTGCCAGCAGCTCCCTGGGAGCGGAGGGGGGGGATACGCAGTATTTT
NA	TRBV5-1	TRBJ1-1	NA	CASSPTGHGNTEAFF	TGCGCCAGCAGCCCAACAGGGCATGGGAACACTGAAGCTTTCTTT
NA	TRBV7-6	TRBJ1-2	TRBD1	CASSAGTGANYGYTF	TGTGCCAGCAGCGCCGGGACAGGGGCTAACTATGGCTACACCTTC
NA	TRBV4-3	TRBJ2-3	NA	CASSQGRGVTDTQYF	TGCGCCAGCAGCCAAGGGCGCGGGGTCACAGATACGCAGTATTTT
NA	TRBV5-6	TRBJ1-2	TRBD1	CASSWTGSGYGYTF	TGTGCCAGCAGCTGGACAGGGTCTGGGTATGGCTACACCTTC
once	TRBV7-9	TRBJ2-3	TRBD2	CASSLPGLLSTDTQYF	TGTGCCAGCAGCTTACCGGGACTACTTAGCACAGATACGCAGTATTTT
NA	TRBV30	TRBJ2-1	TRBD2	CAWSPIPLAGALGEQFF	TGTGCCTGGAGTCCAATCCCACTAGCGGGAGCACTGGGTGAGCAGTTCTTC